This TCR beta chain derives from a study of T cell repertoires in cytomegalovirus infection. As for the study in general: Signatures in public TCR beta sequences pointed to both CMV infection and matching HLA type.

One entry per CDR3 protein results from TCRdb running MiXCR on the reads. This repertoire shows about 250,000 distinct CDR3 sequences, 17% found once; its top ten account for less than 60%. Concerning this clonotype: Its specificity is not known. Being one base from a much bigger clone, this may be a read error.

Study-wide results and limits: Dominant in the ex vivo response were TCR beta clonotypes restricted by HLA-C and specific for CMV. The study identified carriers of CMV plus the relevant HLA from cumulative public TCR beta family frequency.

Germline lookup yields CDR1 SGHVS and CDR2 FNYEAQ. The CDR3 extends over 14 amino acids. V was shortened by 8 bases and J by 9 bases, with 20 bases between the two germline ends. Sequences were obtained from CD8+ T cells from PBMCs. The chain links TRBV7-6 to TRBJ2-1; D assignment may be TRBD1 or TRBD2 (6 bases each). This sequence originates from a human donor in good health (CMV status not recorded). Some clones in this sample may be carry-over from other donors' samples. The CDR3 sequence is CASPSPVQGLEQFF. CDR3 nucleotides: TGTGCCAGCCCCTCCCCTGTACAGGGACTTGAGCAGTTCTTC.